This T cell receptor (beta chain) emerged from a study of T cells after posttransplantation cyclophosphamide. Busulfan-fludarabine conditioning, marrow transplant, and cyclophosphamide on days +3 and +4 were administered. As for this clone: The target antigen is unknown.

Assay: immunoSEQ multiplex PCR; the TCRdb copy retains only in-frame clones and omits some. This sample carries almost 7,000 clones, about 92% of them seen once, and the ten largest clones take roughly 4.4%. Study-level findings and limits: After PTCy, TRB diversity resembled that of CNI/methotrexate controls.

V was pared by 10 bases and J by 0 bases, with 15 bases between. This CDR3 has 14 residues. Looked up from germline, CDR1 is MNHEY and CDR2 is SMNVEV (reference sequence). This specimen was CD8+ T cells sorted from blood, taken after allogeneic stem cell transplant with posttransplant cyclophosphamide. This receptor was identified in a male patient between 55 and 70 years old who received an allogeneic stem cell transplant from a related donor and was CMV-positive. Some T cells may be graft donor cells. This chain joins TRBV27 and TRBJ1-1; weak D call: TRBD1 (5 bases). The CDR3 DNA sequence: TGTGCCACCCATGGGGGGGGAGTGAACACTGAAGCTTTCTTT. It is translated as CATHGGGVNTEAFF.